A single sample gave rise to the 28 T cell receptor beta chains below, sequenced in a study of cytomegalovirus exposure and HLA in healthy donors. The PCR ran on 60 Vbeta and 13 Jbeta primers. Clones were sequenced by immunoSEQ multiplex PCR, and TCRdb holds only the in-frame ones, with some missing. The data hold 150,000 to 200,000 clones, with roughly 88% observed a single time. The sample consisted of PBMCs. The receptors here all came from a woman aged 18-35 years in good health and CMV-seronegative.

V is TRBV6-5 and J is TRBJ1-1; D perhaps matches TRBD1 (6 bases). This CDR3 is 13 amino acids long. The germline V gene has CDR1 MNHEY and CDR2 SVGAGI. Trimming stripped 6 bases from V and 8 bases from J, with 16 bases between. CDR3 sequence reads: CASSPHGGGEAFF. The CDR3 coding sequence is TGTGCCAGCAGCCCCCATGGGGGCGGCGAAGCTTTCTTT.

The chain uses TRBV2 and TRBJ2-7; 8 bases line up with TRBD2. Germline V lookup: CDR1 SNHLY, CDR2 FYNNEI. The junction had 14 bases not matched to a gene; V was cut back by 1 base and J by 3 bases. CDR3 size: 18 residues. The DNA for the CDR3 is TGTGCCAGCAGTGAAGGGATTAGCGGGGAGACACTGTTCTACGAGCAGTACTTC. Translation gives CASSEGISGETLFYEQYF. The variable domain in full, completed from reference TRBV2 and TRBJ2-7, reads EPEVTQTPSHQVTQMGQEVILRCVPISNHLYFYWYRQILGQKVEFLVSFYNNEISEKSEIFDDQFSVERPDGSNFTLKIRSTKLEDSAMYFCASSEGISGETLFYEQYFGPGTRLTVT.

To note about this clone: A read error may produce the germline difference seen at one junction end. The chain couples TRBV7-7 to TRBJ2-1, with 8 bases fitting TRBD1. Per the germline V gene, CDR1 is SSHAT and CDR2 is FNYEAQ (reference sequence). This CDR3 is 17 amino acids long. The CDR3, as DNA: TGTGCTAGCAGCTCAGGTCGGGGGACAGGTAGATCAGAGGCGCAGTTCTTC. Translation gives CASSSGRGTGRSEAQFF. The full variable domain, in which reference TRBV7-7 and TRBJ2-1 provide the parts outside the CDR3, is GAGVSQSPRYKVTKRGQDVTLRCDPISSHATLYWYQQALGQGPEFLTYFNYEAQPDKSGLPSDRFSAERPEGSISTLTIQRTEQRDSAMYRCASSSGRGTGRSEAQFFGPGTRLTVL.

The chain joins TRBV5-4 to TRBJ1-1, with TRBD1 matching 8 bases. Losses at the gene ends were 4 bases for V and 1 base for J; bases not matched to a gene: 18. Germline-derived CDR1 and CDR2 are SGHNT and YYREEE (reference sequence). The CDR3 sequence is 19 residues long. The chain's CDR3 is CASSREPGQERGGNTEAFF. DNA for the CDR3: TGTGCCAGCAGCCGAGAACCGGGACAGGAGCGCGGAGGGAACACTGAAGCTTTCTTT.

The chain employs TRBV2 and TRBJ1-2, with D possibly being TRBD1 (5 bases). Germline CDR1 and CDR2: SNHLY and FYNNEI. CDR3 length: 14 residues. Trimming pared 3 bases from V and 2 bases from J, leaving 10 bases between. The CDR3 is CASSDDSLNYGYTF. The DNA of the CDR3 is TGTGCCAGCAGTGATGACAGCCTGAACTATGGCTACACCTTC.

The chain has TRBV6-5 and TRBJ1-1; TRBD1 might be the D (5 bases). The V gene lost 5 bases and the J gene lost 8 bases, with 15 bases spanning the gap. CDR1 and CDR2 from the germline V gene are MNHEY and SVGAGI. This CDR3 contains 13 residues. The CDR3 loop is CASSETTGLEAFF. The CDR3 DNA reads TGTGCCAGCAGTGAAACAACGGGACTGGAAGCTTTCTTT.

V and J are TRBV30 and TRBJ1-2; D gene ambiguous. This CDR3 is built from 16 residues. The germline V gene encodes CDR1 GTSNPN and CDR2 SVGIG (reference sequence). The ends were cut back, 0 bases at V and 5 bases at J, with 19 bases in the middle. The CDR3 loop is CAWSVSHRLQIYGYTF. The CDR3 DNA is TGTGCCTGGAGTGTATCTCATAGGCTACAGATTTATGGCTACACCTTC. The variable domain in full, completed from reference TRBV30 and TRBJ1-2, reads SQTIHQWPATLVQPVGSPLSLECTVEGTSNPNLYWYRQAAGRGLQLLFYSVGIGQISSEVPQNLSASRPQDRQFILSSKKLLLSDSGFYLCAWSVSHRLQIYGYTFGSGTRLTVV.

V usage is TRBV6-1 and J usage is TRBJ2-1; TRBD2 might be the D (6 bases). Germline V gives CDR1 MNHNS, CDR2 SASEGT. The V end lost 7 bases, the J end lost 4 bases, and 11 bases lay between the germline ends. The CDR3 loop spans 13 amino acids. The CDR3, as DNA: TGTGCCAGCAATGGCGGGGTATACAATGAGCAGTTCTTC. Residues: CASNGGVYNEQFF.

This clone is a singleton in its sample. The CDR3 loop is CSVETGGGYEQYF. CDR3 DNA: TGCAGCGTTGAAACAGGGGGAGGGTACGAGCAGTACTTC. This sequence joins TRBV29-1 and TRBJ2-7; possible D gene TRBD1, 8 bases. Germline assignment: CDR1 SQVTM and CDR2 ANQGSEA. V was cut by 2 bases and J by 4 bases, with 12 bases left in between. This CDR3 has 13 residues.

The chain combines TRBV5-1 with TRBJ1-6; 7 bases are shared with TRBD1. The CDR3 spans 15 residues. J gave up 7 bases and V 4 bases, and 8 bases lay outside the gene matches. From germline, CDR1 is SGHRS and CDR2 YFSETQ. The CDR3 coding sequence is TGCGCCAGCAGCAATGCAGGGGGTTTAAATTCACCCCTCCACTTT. Encoded protein: CASSNAGGLNSPLHF.

In the case of this clone: Within the sample, other DNA sequences also encode this same CDR3. This chain joins TRBV7-2 and TRBJ2-7; D not certain. CDR1 is SGHTA, CDR2 FQGNSA, per germline. Trimming took 3 bases from V and 1 from J, leaving 7 bases between them. The CDR3 runs 13 residues. CDR3: CASSFSGSYEQYF. The CDR3, as DNA: TGTGCCAGCAGCTTTAGTGGTTCCTACGAGCAGTACTTC. Drawing the rest from reference TRBV7-2 and TRBJ2-7, the complete variable domain is GAGVSQSPSNKVTEKGKDVELRCDPISGHTALYWYRQSLGQGLEFLIYFQGNSAPDKSGLPSDRFSAERTGGSVSTLTIQRTQQEDSAVYLCASSFSGSYEQYFGPGTRLTVT.

The chain joins TRBV5-1 to TRBJ2-5; D might be TRBD1 (6 bases). Germline loops: CDR1 SGHRS, CDR2 YFSETQ. The CDR3 length is 14 residues. The V and J ends lost 1 base and 2 bases respectively, with 9 bases between them. The CDR3 bases are TGCGCCAGCAGCTTGAAACAGGGACAAGAGACCCAGTACTTC. Translation gives CASSLKQGQETQYF.

This clone occurred a few times. This chain connects TRBV2 to TRBJ2-3; D is perhaps TRBD2 (7 bases). Deletions cut 3 bases from V and 4 bases from J, with 14 bases between. The germline gives CDR1 SNHLY, CDR2 FYNNEI. This CDR3 is 15 amino acids long. The CDR3 coding sequence is TGTGCCAGCAGTGATTTTCAGGGGAGGGCAGATACGCAGTATTTT. This codes for CASSDFQGRADTQYF.

As regards this clone: The junction and the germline gene differ at one end; a read error may be behind it. This sequence joins TRBV7-9 and TRBJ2-1, with D possibly matching TRBD2 (7 bases). CDR1 and CDR2 from the germline V gene are SEHNR and FQNEAQ (reference sequence). The CDR3 runs to 15 residues. CDR3 in amino acids: CSSSLTQGRAGEQFF. The CDR3 region has the DNA TGTTCCAGCAGCTTAACGCAGGGGAGGGCTGGTGAGCAGTTCTTC.

V is TRBV29-1 and J is TRBJ2-7, with 9 bases aligning to TRBD1. This CDR3 spans 14 amino acids. The ends lost 1 base at V and 4 bases at J; junction bases unmatched: 5. The germline V gene has CDR1 SQVTM and CDR2 ANQGSEA. The CDR3 DNA follows: TGCAGCGTTGAAGCGACAGGGGGTAGTTACGAGCAGTACTTC. Amino acid sequence: CSVEATGGSYEQYF.

V usage is TRBV7-2 and J usage is TRBJ1-2; D gene ambiguous. Germline lookup yields CDR1 SGHTA and CDR2 FQGNSA. The CDR3 sequence is 14 residues long. V was pared by 2 bases and J by 2 bases, with 9 bases between. In nucleotides, the CDR3 is TGTGCCAGCAGCTTATCAGCCGGGAACTATGGCTACACCTTC. Its translation is CASSLSAGNYGYTF.

V is TRBV19 and J is TRBJ2-3, with 7 bases matching TRBD2. CDR1 and CDR2 (germline): LNHDA, SQIVND (reference sequence). V lost 10 bases to trimming and J lost 4 bases; unmatched junction nucleotides: 11. The CDR3 runs to 14 residues. Here the CDR3 reads CATQPGGVSDTQYF. As DNA, the CDR3 is TGTGCCACCCAGCCGGGGGGAGTTTCAGATACGCAGTATTTT.

This clone appeared a few times. This chain connects TRBV5-5 to TRBJ2-7; possibly TRBD1 for D (6 bases). This CDR3 region has 13 residues. V was clipped by 4 bases and J by 3 bases, with 11 bases between them. The germline V gene has CDR1 SGHKS and CDR2 YYEKEE (reference sequence). The CDR3 coding sequence is TGTGCCAGCAGCGGAGGACAGAGCTACGAGCAGTACTTC. It is translated as CASSGGQSYEQYF.

The sample holds one count of this clone. This chain joins TRBV28 and TRBJ2-1, with a weak D call TRBD2 (6 bases). V was cut by 0 bases and J by 2 bases, with 8 bases left in between. The CDR3 contains 15 residues. Germline CDR1 is MDHEN and CDR2 is SYDVKM. CDR3 loop: CASSLWGGAYNEQFF. As DNA, the CDR3 is TGTGCCAGCAGTTTATGGGGAGGCGCCTACAATGAGCAGTTCTTC.

This clone has more than one count but fewer than ten. The chain links TRBV7-9 to TRBJ2-7, with 8 bases that match TRBD2. Trimming at V came to 3 bases and at J to 6 bases, leaving 4 bases not matched to a gene. The CDR3 has 13 amino acids. Germline loops: CDR1 SEHNR, CDR2 FQNEAQ (reference sequence). CDR3 DNA sequence: TGTGCCAGCAGCTTTGGGACTAGAAGCGAGCAGTACTTC. Its translation: CASSFGTRSEQYF. Full variable domain (outside the CDR3, taken from reference TRBV7-9 and TRBJ2-7): DTGVSQNPRHKITKRGQNVTFRCDPISEHNRLYWYRQTLGQGPEFLTYFQNEAQLEKSRLLSDRFSAERPKGSFSTLEIQRTEQGDSAMYLCASSFGTRSEQYFGPGTRLTVT.

The chain couples TRBV25-1 to TRBJ2-3; D is unclear. Germline-derived CDR1 and CDR2 are MGHDK and SYGVNS. Trimming stripped 4 bases from V and 8 bases from J, with 7 bases between. This CDR3 is 11 amino acids long. CDR3 DNA: TGTGCCAGCAGTGTTGGAGCTACGCAGTATTTT. It codes for CASSVGATQYF.

The rearrangement links TRBV28 to TRBJ2-5; 8 nucleotides line up with TRBD1. The J call may be in error: the DNA end matches TRBJ2-7 better. The CDR3 totals 12 residues. Germline V gene data show CDR1 as MDHEN and CDR2 as SYDVKM. The CDR3 protein is CASSLTGDEQYF. The CDR3 DNA follows: TGTGCCAGCAGTTTGACAGGGGACGAGCAGTACTTC.

Points on this clone: Other DNA sequences from this sample encode an identical CDR3 as well. The rearrangement uses TRBV5-1 and TRBJ2-5; D perhaps matches TRBD2 (5 bases). The V and J ends lost 0 bases and 1 base respectively, with 7 bases between them. This CDR3 spans 14 amino acids. Germline CDR1 SGHRS, CDR2 YFSETQ. In DNA form, the CDR3 reads TGCGCCAGCAGCTTGGGTCGGGGCCAAGAGACCCAGTACTTC. It specifies CASSLGRGQETQYF.

The V and J genes are TRBV5-1 and TRBJ1-4; 7 nucleotides line up with TRBD1. The CDR3 covers 14 residues. The V gene's germline CDR1 is SGHRS and CDR2 YFSETQ. Germline trimming cut 5 bases from V and 5 bases from J; bases unmatched to any gene: 6. In DNA, the CDR3 is TGCGCCAGCAGTGAATTGGGACAGAATGAAAAACTGTTTTTT. Its translation is CASSELGQNEKLFF.

This chain uses TRBV2 with TRBJ2-7; a possible D gene is TRBD1 (6 bases). This CDR3 region has 18 residues. V was clipped by 0 bases and J by 5 bases, with 23 bases between them. The germline gives CDR1 SNHLY, CDR2 FYNNEI. The DNA of the CDR3 is TGTGCCAGCAGTGAAGCGCTTTGGGGGCGACCCTCGACTGACGAGCAGTACTTC. Its protein product is CASSEALWGRPSTDEQYF.

The sample holds one count of this clone. The chain joins TRBV5-1 to TRBJ1-4; 10 nucleotides agree with TRBD1. This CDR3 spans 15 amino acids. The J segment lost 8 bases and the V segment lost 4 bases, leaving 8 bases of the junction unmatched. CDR1 is SGHRS, CDR2 YFSETQ, per germline. The CDR3 loop is CASSGGQGIGEKLFF. The CDR3 DNA reads TGCGCCAGCAGCGGGGGACAGGGGATTGGGGAAAAACTGTTTTTT.

V is TRBV27 and J is TRBJ1-2, with TRBD1 matching 7 bases. The CDR3 is 14 residues long. Germline V gene lookup returns CDR1 MNHEY and CDR2 SMNVEV (reference sequence). The J segment lost 4 bases and the V segment lost 4 bases, leaving 6 bases of the junction unmatched. This CDR3 reads CASSYTGTVYGYTF. The CDR3 DNA reads as TGTGCCAGCAGTTACACCGGGACAGTCTATGGCTACACCTTC.

This chain joins TRBV11-2 and TRBJ2-7, with D tentatively TRBD1 (6 bases). Trimming removed 4 bases at V and 2 bases at J, with 15 bases between. Germline CDR1 and CDR2: SGHAT and FQNNGV. The CDR3 covers 15 residues. The CDR3 bases are TGTGCCAGCAGCTCCCTCGGACAGTTAACCTACGAGCAGTACTTC. Protein sequence: CASSSLGQLTYEQYF.